Given below is one TCR beta chain in context. Its specificity is not known. TCR beta VDJ combinations and CDR3 sequences were profiled from genomic DNA. TCRdb fed the reads into MiXCR, producing one record per CDR3 protein. The repertoire holds about 170,000 distinct CDR3 sequences, with around 40% as singletons. The sample originates from a study of CD8+CD57+ T cells in acquired aplastic anemia. Study summary: Sorted cells (CD4+ and CD8+) yielded DNA amounts that averaged about 2.9 ug. An average of approximately 11 million reads for CD4+ cells was obtained from healthy donors. Study conclusions and caveats: With respect to CD8+ Simpson's diversity, patients and controls did not differ significantly.

This CDR3 spans 16 amino acids. Germline CDR1 MGHDK, CDR2 SYGVNS. The ends lost 4 bases at V and 10 bases at J; junction bases unmatched: 15. Sequencing input: sorted CD4+, CD8+, or CD8+CD57+ T cells (not recorded which) from PBMCs. The V call is TRBV25-1, the J call TRBJ1-4; 7 bases fit TRBD1. The TCR originated in a human donor in good health. Written as DNA, the CDR3 is TGTGCCAGCAGTGGATTCCGACAGGGTTCTGCCCGAAAACTGTTTTTT. Amino acid sequence: CASSGFRQGSARKLFF.